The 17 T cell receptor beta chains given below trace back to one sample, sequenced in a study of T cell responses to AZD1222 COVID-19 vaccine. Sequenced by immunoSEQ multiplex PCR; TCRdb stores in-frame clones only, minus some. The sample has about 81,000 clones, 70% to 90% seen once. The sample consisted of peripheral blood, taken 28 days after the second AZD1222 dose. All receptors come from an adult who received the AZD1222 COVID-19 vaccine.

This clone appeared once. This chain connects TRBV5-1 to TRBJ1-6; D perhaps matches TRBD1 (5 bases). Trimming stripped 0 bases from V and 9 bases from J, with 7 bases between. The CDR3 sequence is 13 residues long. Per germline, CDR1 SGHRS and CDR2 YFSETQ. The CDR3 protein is CASSLAGGSPLHF. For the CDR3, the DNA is TGCGCCAGCAGCTTGGCCGGGGGTTCACCCCTCCACTTT.

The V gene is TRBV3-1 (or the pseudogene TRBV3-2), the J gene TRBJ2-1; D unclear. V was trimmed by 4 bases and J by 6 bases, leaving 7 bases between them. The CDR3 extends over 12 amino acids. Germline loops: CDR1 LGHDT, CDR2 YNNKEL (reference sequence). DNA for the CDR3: TGTGCCAGCAGCCCAGGCGGCAATGAGCAGTTCTTC. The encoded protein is CASSPGGNEQFF.

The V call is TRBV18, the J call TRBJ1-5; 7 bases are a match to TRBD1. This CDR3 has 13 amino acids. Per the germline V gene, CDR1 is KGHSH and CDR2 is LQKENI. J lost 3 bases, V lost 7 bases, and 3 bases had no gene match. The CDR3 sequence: CASCGQVNQPQHF. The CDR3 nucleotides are TGTGCCAGCTGTGGACAGGTCAATCAGCCCCAGCATTTT.

CDR3 sequence (DNA): TGTGCCAGCAGCCCGGGTGGGAATTCACCCCTCCACTTT. This gives the protein CASSPGGNSPLHF. V usage is TRBV7-8 and J usage is TRBJ1-6; D gene uncertain. Trimming took 5 bases from V and 7 from J, leaving 9 bases between them. CDR1 is SGHVS, CDR2 FQNEAQ, per germline. CDR3 length: 13 residues. Supplemented by reference TRBV7-8 and TRBJ1-6, the full variable domain reads GAGVSQSPRYKVAKRGQDVALRCDPISGHVSLFWYQQALGQGPEFLTYFQNEAQLDKSGLPSDRFFAERPEGSVSTLKIQRTQQEDSAVYLCASSPGGNSPLHFGNGTRLTVT.

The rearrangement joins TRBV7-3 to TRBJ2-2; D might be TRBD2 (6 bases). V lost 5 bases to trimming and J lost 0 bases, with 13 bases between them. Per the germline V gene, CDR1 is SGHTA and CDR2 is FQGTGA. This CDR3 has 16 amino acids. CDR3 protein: CASSPGGAANTGELFF. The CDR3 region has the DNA TGTGCCAGCAGCCCCGGGGGAGCGGCGAACACCGGGGAGCTGTTTTTT.

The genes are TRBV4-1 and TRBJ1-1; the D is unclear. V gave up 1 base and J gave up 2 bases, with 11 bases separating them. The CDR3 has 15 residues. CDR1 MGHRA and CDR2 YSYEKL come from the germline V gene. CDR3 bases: TGCGCCAGCAGCCAAGGAGGAGGAGTTAACACTGAAGCTTTCTTT. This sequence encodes CASSQGGGVNTEAFF.

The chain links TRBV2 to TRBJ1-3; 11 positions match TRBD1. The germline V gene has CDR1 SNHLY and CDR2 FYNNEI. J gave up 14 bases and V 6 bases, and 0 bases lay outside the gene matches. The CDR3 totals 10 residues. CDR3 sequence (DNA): TGTGCCAGCAGGGACAGGGGGCTATATTTT. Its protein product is CASRDRGLYF.

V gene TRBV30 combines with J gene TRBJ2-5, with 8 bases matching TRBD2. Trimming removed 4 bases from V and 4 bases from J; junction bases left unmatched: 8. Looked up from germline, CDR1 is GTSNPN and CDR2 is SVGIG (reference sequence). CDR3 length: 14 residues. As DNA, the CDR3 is TGTGCCTGGAAAGTGACTAGCGTGGGAGAGACCCAGTACTTC. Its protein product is CAWKVTSVGETQYF.

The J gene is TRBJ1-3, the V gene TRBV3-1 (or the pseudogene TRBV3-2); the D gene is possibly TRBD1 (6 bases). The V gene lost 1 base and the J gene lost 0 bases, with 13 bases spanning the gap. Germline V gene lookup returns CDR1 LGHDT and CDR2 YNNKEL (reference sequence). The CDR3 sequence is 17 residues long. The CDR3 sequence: CASSQAWGGTSGNTIYF. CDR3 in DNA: TGTGCCAGCAGCCAAGCTTGGGGGGGCACCTCTGGAAACACCATATATTTT.

Here the CDR3 reads CASSVRANTEAFF. Here the CDR3 DNA reads TGTGCCAGCAGTGTTAGGGCGAACACTGAAGCTTTCTTT. The rearrangement links TRBV2 to TRBJ1-1; no clear D. With 4 bases removed from V and 1 base from J, the gap between germline ends came to 7 bases. The germline V gene has CDR1 SNHLY and CDR2 FYNNEI. This CDR3 region has 13 residues.

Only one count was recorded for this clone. The CDR3 nucleotides read TGTGCCAGCAGTTCCGACTCACCAGGAGGGCAGTACTTC. Translating it yields CASSSDSPGGQYF. The chain employs TRBV27 and TRBJ2-7; D is possibly TRBD2 (5 bases). The CDR3 totals 13 residues. V lost 4 bases to trimming and J lost 9 bases, with 16 bases between them. Germline CDR1 reads MNHEY; CDR2 reads SMNVEV (reference sequence).

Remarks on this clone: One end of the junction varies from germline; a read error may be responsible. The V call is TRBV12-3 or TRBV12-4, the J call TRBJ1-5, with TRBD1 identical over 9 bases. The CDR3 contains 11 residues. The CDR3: CASSGGQGSVF. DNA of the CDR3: TGTGCCAGCAGTGGGGGACAGGGAAGTGTTTTT.

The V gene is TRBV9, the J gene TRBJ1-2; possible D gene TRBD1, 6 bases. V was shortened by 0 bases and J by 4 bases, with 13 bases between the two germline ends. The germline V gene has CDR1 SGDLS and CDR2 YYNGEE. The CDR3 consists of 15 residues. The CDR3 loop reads CASSVDNRATYGYTF. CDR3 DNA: TGTGCCAGCAGCGTAGATAACAGGGCCACCTATGGCTACACCTTC.

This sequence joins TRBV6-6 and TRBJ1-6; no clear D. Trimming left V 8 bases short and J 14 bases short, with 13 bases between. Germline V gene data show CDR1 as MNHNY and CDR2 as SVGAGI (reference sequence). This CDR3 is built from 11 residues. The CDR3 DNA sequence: TGTGCCAGCGGTTCCCGGGGAACCCTCCACTTT. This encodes CASGSRGTLHF.

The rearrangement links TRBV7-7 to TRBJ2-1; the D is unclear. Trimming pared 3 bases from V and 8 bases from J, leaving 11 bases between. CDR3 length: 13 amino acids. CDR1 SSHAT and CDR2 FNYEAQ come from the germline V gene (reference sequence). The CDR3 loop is CASSFNRDDEQFF. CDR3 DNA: TGTGCCAGCAGCTTTAACAGAGACGATGAGCAGTTCTTC.

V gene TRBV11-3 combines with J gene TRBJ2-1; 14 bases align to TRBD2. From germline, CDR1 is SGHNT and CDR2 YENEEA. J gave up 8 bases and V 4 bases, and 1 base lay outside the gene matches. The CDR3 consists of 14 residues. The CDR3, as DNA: TGTGCCAGCAGCTCGGGACTAGCGGGAGATGAGCAGTTCTTC. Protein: CASSSGLAGDEQFF. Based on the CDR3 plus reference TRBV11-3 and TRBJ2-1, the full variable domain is EAGVVQSPRYKIIEKKQPVAFWCNPISGHNTLYWYLQNLGQGPELLIRYENEEAVDDSQLPKDRFSAERLKGVDSTLKIQPAELGDSAVYLCASSSGLAGDEQFFGPGTRLTVL.

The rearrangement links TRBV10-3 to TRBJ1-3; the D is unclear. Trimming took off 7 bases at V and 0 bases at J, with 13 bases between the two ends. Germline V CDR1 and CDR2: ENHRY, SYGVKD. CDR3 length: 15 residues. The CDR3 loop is CAITPGRLSGNTIYF. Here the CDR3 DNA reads TGTGCCATCACCCCCGGGAGGCTCTCTGGAAACACCATATATTTT.